Listed here are 10 T cell receptor beta chains from one sample, sequenced in a study of T cell responses to AZD1222 COVID-19 vaccine. Clones were read by immunoSEQ multiplex PCR, and TCRdb kept only the in-frame ones, dropping some. The sample holds about 150,000 clones, 90% seen once. Sequencing was performed on peripheral blood, taken 28 days after the second AZD1222 dose. These receptors were obtained from an adult who received the AZD1222 COVID-19 vaccine.

The chain couples TRBV12-3 or TRBV12-4 to TRBJ2-1; D remains unclear. CDR3 length: 12 amino acids. Trimming stripped 3 bases from V and 9 bases from J, with 9 bases between. The CDR3, as DNA: TGTGCCAGCAGTTTGTTGGAGTCTGAGCAGTTCTTC. This gives the protein CASSLLESEQFF.

The chain couples TRBV7-3 to TRBJ2-1; no reliable D call. CDR1 and CDR2 from the germline V gene are SGHTA and FQGTGA. Trimming removed 3 bases at V and 4 bases at J, with 13 bases between. The CDR3 runs to 15 residues. In DNA, the CDR3 is TGTGCCAGCAGCTTTGCCCCCGAGGAATACAATGAGCAGTTCTTC. As protein: CASSFAPEEYNEQFF.

This rearrangement joins TRBV6-5 to TRBJ1-5, with TRBD1 identical over 7 bases. The length of the CDR3 is 14 residues. CDR1 and CDR2 from the germline V gene are MNHEY and SVGAGI. V lost 6 bases and J lost 6; bases outside the gene matches: 8. The DNA for the CDR3 is TGTGCCAGCAGGGGTGGACAGGTCGGTCAGCCCCAGCATTTT. It is translated as CASRGGQVGQPQHF.

The CDR3 sequence: CASSSRTGRTDTQYF. The DNA of the CDR3 is TGTGCCAGCAGCTCTCGGACAGGGCGCACAGATACGCAGTATTTT. This rearrangement joins TRBV5-4 to TRBJ2-3; 8 bases align to TRBD1. V shed 3 bases and J 1 base; nucleotides not matched to a gene: 4. The CDR3 totals 15 residues. The germline gives CDR1 SGHNT, CDR2 YYREEE (reference sequence).

This rearrangement joins TRBV5-1 to TRBJ2-5, with D possibly matching TRBD2 (5 bases). V lost 1 base and J lost 4, with 14 bases in between. Germline CDR1 is SGHRS and CDR2 is YFSETQ. The CDR3 loop spans 15 amino acids. The CDR3 DNA reads TGCGCCAGCAGCTTGTGGGCCGGGGAGCGAGAGACCCAGTACTTC. Its protein is CASSLWAGERETQYF. The entire variable domain, with the rest obtained from reference TRBV5-1 and TRBJ2-5, is as follows: KAGVTQTPRYLIKTRGQQVTLSCSPISGHRSVSWYQQTPGQGLQFLFEYFSETQRNKGNFPGRFSGRQFSNSRSEMNVSTLELGDSALYLCASSLWAGERETQYFGPGTRLLVL.

The DNA for the CDR3 is TGTGCCAGCAGCCCCTGGGGTAACGAGCAGTACTTC. Amino acids: CASSPWGNEQYF. This chain joins TRBV7-2 and TRBJ2-7; no firm D call. The length of the CDR3 is 12 residues. Germline V gene sequence: CDR1 SGHTA, CDR2 FQGNSA. V was trimmed by 5 bases and J by 5 bases, leaving 10 bases between them.

This CDR3 is CAWSVHAPNTGELFF. The CDR3 nucleotides read TGTGCCTGGAGTGTACATGCACCGAACACCGGGGAGCTGTTTTTT. V is TRBV30 and J is TRBJ2-2; no definite D call. Germline values: CDR1 GTSNPN, CDR2 SVGIG (reference sequence). The CDR3 totals 15 residues. V was shortened by 0 bases and J by 0 bases, with 8 bases between the two germline ends.

The chain links TRBV4-2 to TRBJ1-4; no reliable D call. The V gene lost 4 bases and the J gene lost 8 bases, with 20 bases spanning the gap. Germline values: CDR1 LGHNA, CDR2 YNFKEQ. This CDR3 region has 16 residues. CDR3 protein: CASSREIQPLQEKLFF. The CDR3 coding sequence is TGTGCCAGCAGCCGTGAGATACAACCACTACAAGAAAAACTGTTTTTT.

V is TRBV3-1 (or the pseudogene TRBV3-2) and J is TRBJ2-1; D perhaps matches TRBD1 (5 bases). Trimming took 0 bases from V and 5 from J, leaving 11 bases between them. The germline V gene has CDR1 LGHDT and CDR2 YNNKEL (reference sequence). CDR3 length: 15 amino acids. The CDR3 sequence is CASSQDFGQHNEQFF. CDR3 DNA: TGTGCCAGCAGCCAAGATTTCGGACAACACAATGAGCAGTTCTTC.

The chain joins TRBV12-3 or TRBV12-4 to TRBJ2-1; the D gene is possibly TRBD2 (5 bases). The ends were cut back, 6 bases at V and 15 bases at J, with 21 bases in the middle. The CDR3 extends over 13 amino acids. CDR3: CASRPHLGEGPFF. DNA of the CDR3: TGTGCCAGCAGACCCCATCTCGGGGAAGGGCCGTTCTTC.